The 23 T cell receptor beta chains below come from one sample, sequenced in a study of OX40 agonist ivuxolimab in advanced cancers. Profiled with immunoSEQ multiplex PCR; TCRdb holds only in-frame clones, not every one. The sample has about 23,000 clones, approximately 80% seen once. Material: CD4+ or CD8+ T cells sorted from blood, obtained in a trial of the OX40 agonist ivuxolimab. The origin of the receptors is an adult with an advanced solid tumor such as melanoma, head and neck, liver or kidney cancer.

This clone occurred once. This sequence joins TRBV6-5 and TRBJ1-1; TRBD1 matches at 8 bases. CDR3 size: 16 residues. Germline V lookup: CDR1 MNHEY, CDR2 SVGAGI. The V gene end was trimmed by 4 bases and the J gene end by 4 bases; junction bases not matched to a gene: 11. The CDR3 loop reads CASSLTGGSSGTEAFF. CDR3 in DNA: TGTGCCAGCAGTTTAACAGGGGGGTCGTCGGGCACTGAAGCTTTCTTT.

This rearrangement joins TRBV7-9 to TRBJ2-7; D is perhaps TRBD2 (5 bases). The CDR3 contains 12 residues. Germline V lookup: CDR1 SEHNR, CDR2 FQNEAQ (reference sequence). V was trimmed by 3 bases and J by 7 bases, leaving 10 bases between them. The CDR3 DNA is TGTGCCAGCAGCTTCCTAGCTGGTGAGCAGTACTTC. Its translation: CASSFLAGEQYF.

The CDR3 bases are TGTGCCTGGAGTGTCCGGGGGTTAGGCAATCAGCCCCAGCATTTT. It translates to CAWSVRGLGNQPQHF. The V call is TRBV30, the J call TRBJ1-5, with a possible D match to TRBD1 (5 bases). The CDR3 runs to 15 residues. Trimming took off 0 bases at V and 2 bases at J, with 11 bases between the two ends. Germline CDR1 GTSNPN, CDR2 SVGIG (reference sequence).

This clone is a singleton in its sample. V is TRBV9 and J is TRBJ1-1; D uncertain. CDR1 and CDR2 (germline): SGDLS, YYNGEE. This CDR3 is 11 amino acids long. Trimming removed 3 bases at V and 8 bases at J, with 8 bases between. This chain's CDR3 is CASSETIEAFF. The DNA of the CDR3 is TGTGCCAGCAGCGAGACCATAGAAGCTTTCTTT.

V usage is TRBV29-1 and J usage is TRBJ1-1; D uncertain. This CDR3 spans 12 amino acids. Germline CDR1 SQVTM, CDR2 ANQGSEA. V was pared by 2 bases and J by 5 bases, with 9 bases between. The CDR3 region has the DNA TGCAGCGTTGAACTTCGGGTGACTGAAGCTTTCTTT. It translates to CSVELRVTEAFF.

The rearrangement joins TRBV28 to TRBJ1-5; 12 bases fit TRBD1. This CDR3 has 16 residues. Germline values: CDR1 MDHEN, CDR2 SYDVKM. Germline trimming cut 6 bases from V and 3 bases from J; bases unmatched to any gene: 6. In nucleotides, the CDR3 is TGTGCCAGCAGATCGCGGGACAGGGGGCCCAATCAGCCCCAGCATTTT. Translation gives CASRSRDRGPNQPQHF.

The chain combines TRBV5-4 with TRBJ2-7; D is uncertain. Germline V gives CDR1 SGHNT, CDR2 YYREEE (reference sequence). The CDR3 length is 13 residues. V was shortened by 2 bases and J by 2 bases, with 8 bases between the two germline ends. CDR3 sequence: CASSFDSPYEQYF. The CDR3 nucleotides are TGTGCCAGCAGCTTCGATTCGCCCTACGAGCAGTACTTC.

The gene calls are TRBV4-2 and TRBJ2-7, with 8 bases aligning to TRBD1. The CDR3 length is 15 residues. The germline V gene has CDR1 LGHNA and CDR2 YNFKEQ. V was pared by 5 bases and J by 4 bases, with 10 bases of the junction left unmatched. CDR3 nucleotides: TGTGCCAGCAGCTTCGACAGGGGTTGGACTTACGAGCAGTACTTC. Amino acid sequence: CASSFDRGWTYEQYF.

V gene TRBV19 combines with J gene TRBJ2-5; 9 bases match TRBD1. V trimming: 5 bases; J trimming: 1 base; junction bases outside the gene matches: 11. Germline CDR1 and CDR2: LNHDA and SQIVND (reference sequence). The CDR3 runs to 17 residues. The CDR3 protein is CASSRRTGAFRQETQYF. In DNA form, the CDR3 reads TGTGCCAGTAGTCGAAGGACAGGGGCCTTCCGCCAAGAGACCCAGTACTTC.

The rearrangement uses TRBV7-3 and TRBJ2-1, with D perhaps given as TRBD1 or TRBD2 (5 bases each). Looked up from germline, CDR1 is SGHTA and CDR2 is FQGTGA. The length of the CDR3 is 14 residues. Between the trimmed V and J ends, which lost 5 bases and 6 bases, there was a span of 14 bases. The CDR3 DNA follows: TGTGCCAGCAGCCATCCAGGGACCCCCAATGAGCAGTTCTTC. This codes for CASSHPGTPNEQFF.

This clone was found once. CDR3 DNA: TGTGCCAGTAGTATAGCCGGTGAGCAGTTCTTC. It codes for CASSIAGEQFF. V usage is TRBV19 and J usage is TRBJ2-1, with D uncertain. The germline V and J ends were trimmed by 1 base and 9 bases, with 4 bases remaining between them. Looked up from germline, CDR1 is LNHDA and CDR2 is SQIVND (reference sequence). This CDR3 comprises 11 residues.

This clone has only a few counts. The chain has TRBV27 and TRBJ1-1, with TRBD1 as a possible D gene (5 bases). Trimming left V 10 bases short and J 0 bases short, with 15 bases between. The germline CDR1 and CDR2 sequences are MNHEY and SMNVEV (reference sequence). The CDR3 has 14 amino acids. The CDR3 nucleotides are TGTGCCACCGCCCCGGGGACTGTGAACACTGAAGCTTTCTTT. Protein: CATAPGTVNTEAFF.

The rearrangement uses TRBV7-9 and TRBJ1-1; the D gene is possibly TRBD1 (5 bases). Trimming took off 3 bases at V and 1 base at J, with 6 bases between the two ends. The CDR3 loop spans 13 amino acids. Looked up from germline, CDR1 is SEHNR and CDR2 is FQNEAQ (reference sequence). CDR3 sequence: CASSFGGNTEAFF. In DNA form, the CDR3 reads TGTGCCAGCAGCTTTGGGGGGAACACTGAAGCTTTCTTT. The variable domain in full, completed from reference TRBV7-9 and TRBJ1-1, reads DTGVSQNPRHKITKRGQNVTFRCDPISEHNRLYWYRQTLGQGPEFLTYFQNEAQLEKSRLLSDRFSAERPKGSFSTLEIQRTEQGDSAMYLCASSFGGNTEAFFGQGTRLTVV.

The gene calls are TRBV30 and TRBJ1-4, with D hard to call. CDR1 and CDR2 (germline): GTSNPN, SVGIG (reference sequence). V was pared by 4 bases and J by 8 bases, with 17 bases between. The CDR3 totals 14 residues. The CDR3 DNA follows: TGTGCCTGGATAAAACAGAGAAATCAAGAAAAACTGTTTTTT. Amino acids: CAWIKQRNQEKLFF.

This clone showed up just once. V and J are TRBV4-3 and TRBJ2-7; no reliable D call. CDR3 length equals 14 residues. Trimming took 4 bases from V and 3 from J, leaving 13 bases between them. Germline V gene sequence: CDR1 LGHNA, CDR2 YSLEER. This CDR3 is CASSPGRSYYEQYF. The DNA for the CDR3 is TGCGCCAGCAGCCCAGGACGCAGTTACTACGAGCAGTACTTC.

The V call is TRBV5-1, the J call TRBJ2-2; possibly TRBD1 or TRBD2 for D (6 bases each). CDR3 length: 16 residues. CDR1 and CDR2 (germline): SGHRS, YFSETQ. The germline V and J ends were trimmed by 4 bases and 5 bases, with 18 bases remaining between them. CDR3 amino acids: CASSTGRQGTTGELFF. The CDR3 nucleotides read TGCGCCAGCAGCACAGGCCGGCAGGGGACTACCGGGGAGCTGTTTTTT.

This chain uses TRBV27 with TRBJ1-6; the D gene is possibly TRBD1 (6 bases). CDR3 length equals 15 residues. V shed 4 bases and J shed 8 bases, with 15 bases lying between them. The germline V gene has CDR1 MNHEY and CDR2 SMNVEV (reference sequence). CDR3 nucleotides: TGTGCCAGCAGTTCTCTCACAGGGCCGCATTCACCCCTCCACTTT. Translating it yields CASSSLTGPHSPLHF.

This clone was observed a few times. The CDR3 coding sequence is TGTGCCAGCCGGGGGGACGGGGATTTGGATACGCAGTATTTT. Translation gives CASRGDGDLDTQYF. The J gene is TRBJ2-3, the V gene TRBV5-7; 7 bases match TRBD2. TRBV5-7 is labeled an ORF, and its function is uncertain. With 7 bases clipped from V and 6 bases from J, the junction kept 11 bases outside the gene matches. This CDR3 comprises 14 residues.

The chain links TRBV28 to TRBJ2-5; D remains ambiguous. The germline V gene has CDR1 MDHEN and CDR2 SYDVKM. Trimming stripped 6 bases from V and 13 bases from J, with 24 bases between. This CDR3 contains 14 residues. This CDR3 reads CASSRPGFSPLWYF. The CDR3 DNA sequence: TGTGCCAGCAGCCGCCCGGGCTTTAGCCCACTATGGTACTTC.

The rearrangement joins TRBV7-2 to TRBJ2-3, with TRBD2 as a possible D gene (5 bases). V dropped 6 bases and J dropped 2 bases, with 6 bases sitting between them. The CDR3 is 12 amino acids. The germline CDR1 and CDR2 sequences are SGHTA and FQGNSA. CDR3 nucleotide sequence: TGTGCCAGCAGGGACTCCACAGATACGCAGTATTTT. Translating it yields CASRDSTDTQYF.

V and J are TRBV7-2 and TRBJ2-1, with D possibly being TRBD2 (6 bases). Per the germline V gene, CDR1 is SGHTA and CDR2 is FQGNSA. Trimming left V 7 bases short and J 2 bases short, with 12 bases between. The CDR3 extends over 14 amino acids. In nucleotides, the CDR3 is TGTGCCAGCACAAGACCGGGAGCCTACAATGAGCAGTTCTTC. The encoded protein is CASTRPGAYNEQFF.

This clone came up a few times. J is TRBJ2-7 and V is TRBV11-2, with D perhaps matching TRBD2 (5 bases). The length of the CDR3 is 13 residues. V was cut by 0 bases and J by 4 bases, with 7 bases left in between. Germline V lookup: CDR1 SGHAT, CDR2 FQNNGV. The CDR3 DNA reads TGTGCCAGCAGCTTAGAGGCGGGTTACGAGCAGTACTTC. The encoded protein is CASSLEAGYEQYF.

V gene TRBV7-3 combines with J gene TRBJ2-7; D is undetermined. The CDR3 runs 14 residues. Trimming cost V 5 bases and J 6 bases, with 17 bases left between them. Germline V CDR1 and CDR2: SGHTA, FQGTGA. This chain's CDR3 is CASSPEEFGSEQYF. The CDR3 DNA reads TGTGCCAGCAGCCCCGAAGAATTCGGCTCCGAGCAGTACTTC.